This TCR beta chain was documented in a study of T cells in Graves' hyperthyroidism and ophthalmopathy. The source material, RNA transcripts, was used to amplify TCR beta CDR3 regions. The HTBI primer set drove a first-round RT-PCR of the TCR CDR3. TCRdb fed the multiplex PCR reads into MiXCR, producing one record per CDR3 protein. The sample consists of 300,000 to 450,000 distinct CDR3 sequences, around 18% of them appearing once. This clonotype was found many times. V was cut by 4 bases and J by 9 bases, with 19 bases left in between. The CDR3 loop spans 15 amino acids. CDR1 is SEHNR and CDR2 is FQNEAQ in the germline V gene (reference sequence).

Sequencing was done on a sample of blood. The TCR sequence derives from a young man with Graves' ophthalmopathy. The chain combines TRBV7-9 with TRBJ2-1, with D maybe TRBD2 (5 bases). CDR3 loop: CASSSVAGEGSEQFF. CDR3 sequence (DNA): TGTGCCAGCAGCTCCGTCGCGGGCGAAGGCAGTGAGCAGTTCTTC.